This T cell receptor beta chain was profiled in a study of blood T cells in healthy people across ages. The ends were cut back, 2 bases at V and 5 bases at J, with 7 bases in the middle. The germline gives CDR1 MNHEY, CDR2 SMNVEV (reference sequence). This CDR3 comprises 14 residues. Through a sample-barcoded 5' primer and a J-beta primer mix, a second PCR was run for about 6 to 11 cycles. Via MiXCR, TCRdb re-called the 5' RACE reads, giving one row per CDR3 protein. The sample includes 600,000 or so distinct CDR3 sequences, approximately 30% of them seen just once. The table lists this clonotype with many counts. A minimum of 6 micrograms of total RNA was extracted per sample.

The source material was blood. The rearrangement uses TRBV27 and TRBJ1-6; no reliable D call. The receptor was derived from a woman older than 75 in good health. Here the CDR3 reads CASSLGRDNSPLHF. The CDR3 coding sequence is TGTGCCAGCAGTTTAGGGCGGGATAATTCACCCCTCCACTTT.